Listed here are 10 T cell receptor beta chains from one sample, sequenced in a study of CD4 T cells in relation to SARS-CoV-2 and coronaviruses (dated by TCRdb to the early 2020s). CD4+ T cells from unexposed donors were collected before the COVID-19 pandemic (2011-2018). The EasySep CD4+ T cell isolation kit was used to isolate CD4+ T cells once the cultures had run for under twelve days. The antigens of these receptors remain unknown. Library method: the immunoSEQ multiplex PCR assay. TCRdb's version of the immuneACCESS table is confined to in-frame rearrangements and falls short of the full clone set. An unresolved V gene accounts for under half of the shortfall where checked; the remainder is of unknown origin. This sample gives around 24,000 clones in total; around 76% of them show up just once. The ten largest clones add up to around 12% of the sample. Sequenced sample: CD4+ T cells from PBMCs, cultured in vitro. The receptor set was obtained from a human donor in good health.

The rearrangement uses TRBV2 and TRBJ2-7; 15 nucleotides align to TRBD2. The CDR3 contains 16 residues. Germline V lookup: CDR1 SNHLY, CDR2 FYNNEI. J gave up 2 bases and V 6 bases, and 5 bases lay outside the gene matches. This chain's CDR3 is CASRGLAGGSAYEQYF. DNA for the CDR3: TGTGCCAGCAGGGGACTAGCGGGAGGTTCAGCCTACGAGCAGTACTTC.

The gene calls are TRBV7-9 and TRBJ1-2; TRBD1 might be the D (6 bases). This CDR3 has 12 residues. The V and J ends lost 11 bases and 8 bases respectively, with 18 bases between them. CDR1 and CDR2 from the germline V gene are SEHNR and FQNEAQ (reference sequence). CDR3 residues: CAHGDNSAGYTF. The CDR3 region has the DNA TGTGCCCATGGGGACAATTCGGCGGGCTACACCTTC.

This clone was picked up a small number of times. The CDR3 spells CASSEQYRSTAGNTIYF. The CDR3 DNA follows: TGTGCCAGCAGTGAGCAGTACCGGTCGACGGCTGGAAACACCATATATTTT. V is TRBV2 and J is TRBJ1-3; D is undetermined. Germline V gives CDR1 SNHLY, CDR2 FYNNEI. The CDR3 spans 17 residues. Trimming removed 3 bases from V and 2 bases from J, with 17 bases in between.

The chain has TRBV18 and TRBJ2-7, with D maybe TRBD1 (5 bases). Trimming removed 0 bases from V and 5 bases from J, with 14 bases in between. CDR3 size: 15 residues. The V gene's germline CDR1 is KGHSH and CDR2 LQKENI. CDR3 residues: CASSPPFAGFNEQYF. DNA of the CDR3: TGTGCCAGCTCACCACCATTCGCAGGGTTCAACGAGCAGTACTTC.

V usage is TRBV9 and J usage is TRBJ1-5; 10 nucleotides agree with TRBD1. Trimming cost V 0 bases and J 2 bases; bases outside gene matches: 2. The CDR3 spans 16 residues. Germline CDR1 and CDR2: SGDLS and YYNGEE. DNA of the CDR3: TGTGCCAGCAGCGTAGGCGGACAGGGGGGCAATCAGCCCCAGCATTTT. Translating gives CASSVGGQGGNQPQHF.

V is TRBV6-5 and J is TRBJ1-2; no reliable D call. Germline CDR1 is MNHEY and CDR2 is SVGAGI. The CDR3 contains 13 residues. Deletions cut 7 bases from V and 2 bases from J, with 11 bases between. Written as DNA, the CDR3 is TGTGCCAGCAAAGAGGTCAGCAACTATGGCTACACCTTC. This encodes CASKEVSNYGYTF.

This chain uses TRBV4-1 with TRBJ2-3; 11 nucleotides match TRBD2. The CDR3 extends over 18 amino acids. J lost 7 bases, V lost 3 bases, and 15 bases had no gene match. CDR1 MGHRA and CDR2 YSYEKL come from the germline V gene. CDR3 protein: CASSHEPLAGGPDYTQYF. The CDR3 nucleotides read TGCGCCAGCAGCCATGAACCGTTAGCGGGAGGGCCCGATTATACGCAGTATTTT.

J is TRBJ1-5 and V is TRBV6-5; 7 bases fit TRBD1. In germline, CDR1 is MNHEY, CDR2 SVGAGI. After removal of 6 bases from V and 5 bases from J, the junction contained 10 bases not matched to a gene. The CDR3 sequence is 15 residues long. CDR3 in amino acids: CASSPGQSGDQPQHF. The CDR3 nucleotides read TGTGCCAGCAGCCCGGGACAGTCGGGGGATCAGCCCCAGCATTTT.

V usage is TRBV9 and J usage is TRBJ1-4; the D is unclear. This CDR3 has 13 residues. Germline values: CDR1 SGDLS, CDR2 YYNGEE. Trimming stripped 4 bases from V and 3 bases from J, with 7 bases between. The CDR3 bases are TGTGCCAGCAGCCCAGAGGCTAATGAAAAACTGTTTTTT. This sequence encodes CASSPEANEKLFF.

The chain carries TRBV7-8 and TRBJ1-2, with D possibly being TRBD1 (5 bases). Germline assignment: CDR1 SGHVS and CDR2 FQNEAQ. The ends were cut back, 5 bases at V and 7 bases at J, with 20 bases in the middle. The CDR3 contains 15 residues. This CDR3 is CASSGAGTPRGGYTF. CDR3 DNA: TGTGCCAGCAGCGGAGCAGGGACGCCAAGGGGTGGCTACACCTTC.